These T cell receptor beta chains were read from a single sample in a study of cytomegalovirus exposure and HLA in healthy donors. Clones were sequenced by immunoSEQ multiplex PCR, and TCRdb holds only the in-frame ones, with some missing. The table lists some 130,000 clones, about 80% of them singletons. The sequencing input was PBMCs. The receptors derive from a man aged 25 to 40 in good health and CMV-seropositive. Each CDR3 is given with its conserved first and last residue. Fields, in order: CDR3 length, V gene, CDR3 protein.

length: 13; V: TRBV7-3; CDR3: CASSADRTGELFF
length: 15; V: TRBV4-3; CDR3: CASSQAGIGLYEQYF
length: 16; V: TRBV6-1; CDR3: CASSEAWAVQENEQFF
length: 16; V: TRBV23-1; CDR3: CASSQEPGLWDNEQFF
length: 16; V: TRBV5-1; CDR3: CASSGDRGFKNTEAFF
length: 14; V: TRBV7-3; CDR3: CASSLGGFTDTQYF
length: 16; V: TRBV2; CDR3: CASSPRDKGYQETQYF
length: 12; V: TRBV7-9; CDR3: CASSLVGEKLFF
length: 16; V: TRBV7-2; CDR3: CASSLVAGMANSPLHF
length: 13; V: TRBV7-7; CDR3: CASSPGPQGEQYF
length: 15; V: TRBV5-1; CDR3: CASSLLGLAQETQYF
length: 16; V: TRBV4-2; CDR3: CASSQEIPEGTGELFF
length: 16; V: TRBV28; CDR3: CASSLGGAGGQETQYF
length: 16; V: TRBV5-5; CDR3: CASSSVGTGREGGYTF
length: 12; V: TRBV25-1; CDR3: CASGDIPIEAFF
length: 14; V: TRBV6-5; CDR3: CASSYGSGSPEAFF
length: 13; V: TRBV9; CDR3: CASSVRGRETQYF
length: 14; V: TRBV6-6; CDR3: CASSYGQRDSPLHF
length: 15; V: TRBV9; CDR3: CASSVGDSGSYEQYF
length: 14; V: TRBV18; CDR3: CASSPPQGYYGYTF
length: 14; V: TRBV10-3; CDR3: CATEGTLNTGELFF
length: 16; V: TRBV11-2; CDR3: CASSSYEVGSYNEQFF
length: 15; V: TRBV5-4; CDR3: CASSPQQGSTDTQYF
length: 14; V: TRBV2; CDR3: CASSQGQGYQPQHF
length: 14; V: TRBV6-1; CDR3: CASSELAGLNEQYF
length: 16; V: TRBV19; CDR3: CASSIVGGESNQPQHF
length: 15; V: TRBV5-1; CDR3: CASSSRLAGAETQYF
length: 14; V: TRBV11-2; CDR3: CASSLEGGTSPLHF
length: 14; V: TRBV6-1; CDR3: CASSWDTRSYEQYF
length: 17; V: TRBV25-1; CDR3: CASSETWSGRDPNEQFF
length: 16; V: TRBV5-4; CDR3: CASSFGPGVSSYEQYF
length: 14; V: TRBV28; CDR3: CASRTAGWNNEQFF
length: 15; V: TRBV7-3; CDR3: CASSLSGERGETQYF
length: 12; V: TRBV19; CDR3: CASTPGGNEQFF
length: 13; V: TRBV30; CDR3: CAWSGTGLQAQHF
length: 16; V: TRBV4-3; CDR3: CASSQDPPGNTGELFF
length: 14; V: TRBV5-1; CDR3: CASSTPGTGYGYTF
length: 16; V: TRBV18; CDR3: CASSPQLAGVTDTQYF
length: 15; V: TRBV6-1; CDR3: CASRPGTGGIYEQYF
length: 13; V: TRBV10-3; CDR3: CAISESRGYEQYF
length: 16; V: TRBV5-4; CDR3: CASSFSSGGPTGELFF
length: 15; V: TRBV15; CDR3: CATSTARGGTDTQYF